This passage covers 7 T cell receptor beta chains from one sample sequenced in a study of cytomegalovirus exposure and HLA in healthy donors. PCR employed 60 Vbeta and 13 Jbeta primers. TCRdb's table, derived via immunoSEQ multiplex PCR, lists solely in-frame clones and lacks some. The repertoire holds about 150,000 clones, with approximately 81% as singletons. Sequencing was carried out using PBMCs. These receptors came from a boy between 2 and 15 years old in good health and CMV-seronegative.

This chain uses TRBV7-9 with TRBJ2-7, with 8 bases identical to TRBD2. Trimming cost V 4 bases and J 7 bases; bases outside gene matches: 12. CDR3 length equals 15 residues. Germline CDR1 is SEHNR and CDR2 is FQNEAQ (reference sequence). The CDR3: CASSSSRAGGQEQYF. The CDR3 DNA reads TGTGCCAGCAGCTCCTCGAGGGCGGGGGGCCAAGAGCAGTACTTC.

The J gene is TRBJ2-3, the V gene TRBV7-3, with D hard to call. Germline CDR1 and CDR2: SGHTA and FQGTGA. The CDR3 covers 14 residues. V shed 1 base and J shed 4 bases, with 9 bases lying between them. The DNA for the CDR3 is TGTGCCAGCAGCTTAAAAAACGGAGCAGATACGCAGTATTTT. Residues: CASSLKNGADTQYF. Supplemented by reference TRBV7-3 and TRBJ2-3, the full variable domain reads GAGVSQTPSNKVTEKGKYVELRCDPISGHTALYWYRQSLGQGPEFLIYFQGTGAADDSGLPNDRFFAVRPEGSVSTLKIQRTERGDSAVYLCASSLKNGADTQYFGPGTRLTVL.

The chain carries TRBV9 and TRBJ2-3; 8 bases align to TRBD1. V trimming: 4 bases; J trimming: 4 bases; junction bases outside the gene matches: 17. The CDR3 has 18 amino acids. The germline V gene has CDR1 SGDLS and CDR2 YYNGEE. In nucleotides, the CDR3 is TGTGCCAGCAGCTTGGGGGCCGGACAGGGACTTGTCTCAGATACGCAGTATTTT. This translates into CASSLGAGQGLVSDTQYF.

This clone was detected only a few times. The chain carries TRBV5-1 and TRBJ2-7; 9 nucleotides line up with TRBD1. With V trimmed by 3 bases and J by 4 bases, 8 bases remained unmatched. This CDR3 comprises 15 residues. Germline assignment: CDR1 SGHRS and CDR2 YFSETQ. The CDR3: CASSYRGQGTYEQYF. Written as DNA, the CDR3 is TGCGCCAGCAGCTATCGAGGACAGGGGACTTACGAGCAGTACTTC. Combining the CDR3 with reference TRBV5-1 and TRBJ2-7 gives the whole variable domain KAGVTQTPRYLIKTRGQQVTLSCSPISGHRSVSWYQQTPGQGLQFLFEYFSETQRNKGNFPGRFSGRQFSNSRSEMNVSTLELGDSALYLCASSYRGQGTYEQYFGPGTRLTVT.

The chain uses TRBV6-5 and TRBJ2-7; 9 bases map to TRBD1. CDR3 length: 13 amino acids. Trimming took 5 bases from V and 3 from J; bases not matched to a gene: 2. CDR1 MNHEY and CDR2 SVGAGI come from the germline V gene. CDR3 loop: CASSRDRVYEQYF. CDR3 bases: TGTGCCAGCAGTCGGGACAGGGTCTACGAGCAGTACTTC.

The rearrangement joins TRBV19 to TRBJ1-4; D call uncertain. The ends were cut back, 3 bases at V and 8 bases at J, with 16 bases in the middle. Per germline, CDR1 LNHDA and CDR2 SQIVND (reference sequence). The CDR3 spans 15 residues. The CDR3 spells CASSIPEGAGEKLFF. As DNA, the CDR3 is TGTGCCAGTAGTATCCCAGAGGGAGCGGGCGAAAAACTGTTTTTT.

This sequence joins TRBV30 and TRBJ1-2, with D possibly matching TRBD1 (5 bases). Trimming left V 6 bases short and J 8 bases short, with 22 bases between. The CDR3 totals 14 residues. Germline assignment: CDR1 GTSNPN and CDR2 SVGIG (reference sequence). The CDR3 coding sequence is TGTGCCTGCTCCACGAGGCAGGGAAGATGGGGCTACACCTTC. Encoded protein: CACSTRQGRWGYTF.